The 8 T cell receptor beta chains in this list originate from one sample, sequenced in a study of cytomegalovirus exposure and HLA in healthy donors. With 60 Vbeta and 13 Jbeta primers, the PCR was carried out. The data were produced by immunoSEQ multiplex PCR, yet TCRdb's version contains in-frame clones alone and is incomplete. The table has roughly 100,000 clones, more than 60% seen once. Sequencing was performed on PBMCs. The origin of the receptors is a man aged 35 to 55 in good health and CMV-seronegative.

The chain links TRBV5-5 to TRBJ2-7, with D perhaps TRBD2 (5 bases). Germline loops: CDR1 SGHKS, CDR2 YYEKEE (reference sequence). There are 16 residues in the CDR3. The V end was cut by 4 bases, the J end by 2 bases, with 19 bases between. In nucleotides, the CDR3 is TGTGCCAGCAGCCCCCCGGCGACTATAATTCCCTACGAGCAGTACTTC. It codes for CASSPPATIIPYEQYF. Full variable domain (remainder filled in from reference TRBV5-5 and TRBJ2-7): DAGVTQSPTHLIKTRGQQVTLRCSPISGHKSVSWYQQVLGQGPQFIFQYYEKEERGRGNFPDRFSARQFPNYSSELNVNALLLGDSALYLCASSPPATIIPYEQYFGPGTRLTVT.

This clone came up a few times. This chain connects TRBV2 to TRBJ2-6; possibly TRBD2 for D (5 bases). Germline V gene data show CDR1 as SNHLY and CDR2 as FYNNEI. Trimming removed 9 bases from V and 0 bases from J, with 12 bases in between. This CDR3 region has 15 residues. Written as DNA, the CDR3 is TGTGCCAGTATGGTCGGGGTCTCTGGGGCCAACGTCCTGACTTTC. Translated, it gives CASMVGVSGANVLTF.

This clone was seen more than once but under ten times. The DNA of the CDR3 is TGTGCCAGCAGCCCCCGACAGATGAACACTGAAGCTTTCTTT. Translation: CASSPRQMNTEAFF. J is TRBJ1-1 and V is TRBV4-2; weak D call: TRBD1 (5 bases). Germline assignment: CDR1 LGHNA and CDR2 YNFKEQ. This CDR3 spans 14 amino acids. The V end lost 4 bases, the J end lost 0 bases, and 9 bases lay between the germline ends.

The chain employs TRBV2 and TRBJ1-2; D is ambiguous. Per the germline V gene, CDR1 is SNHLY and CDR2 is FYNNEI. The CDR3 runs 13 residues. Trimming pared 6 bases from V and 8 bases from J, leaving 16 bases between. CDR3 DNA: TGTGCCAGCAGCGAGAGGACTTTGGGGGGCTACACCTTC. Translation: CASSERTLGGYTF. The variable domain in full, with the rest retrieved from reference TRBV2 and TRBJ1-2, is EPEVTQTPSHQVTQMGQEVILRCVPISNHLYFYWYRQILGQKVEFLVSFYNNEISEKSEIFDDQFSVERPDGSNFTLKIRSTKLEDSAMYFCASSERTLGGYTFGSGTRLTVV.

The chain carries TRBV11-2 and TRBJ2-1, with 8 bases aligning to TRBD2. Per the germline V gene, CDR1 is SGHAT and CDR2 is FQNNGV. The length of the CDR3 is 16 residues. Trimming took 5 bases from V and 3 from J; bases not matched to a gene: 9. The CDR3 DNA follows: TGTGCCAGCAGCCCTACACGTGCGGGGGGCTACAATGAGCAGTTCTTC. Residues: CASSPTRAGGYNEQFF.

The chain carries TRBV19 and TRBJ1-1, with TRBD1 matching over 8 bases. This CDR3 has 16 amino acids. V shed 4 bases and J 2 bases; nucleotides not matched to a gene: 9. The germline V gene has CDR1 LNHDA and CDR2 SQIVND (reference sequence). The DNA for the CDR3 is TGTGCCAGTAGTAAGGACAGGGAGGGCACCAACACTGAAGCTTTCTTT. Its protein is CASSKDREGTNTEAFF.

The chain combines TRBV7-6 with TRBJ1-3, with 11 bases lining up with TRBD1. V trimming: 5 bases; J trimming: 9 bases; junction bases outside the gene matches: 9. Germline values: CDR1 SGHVS, CDR2 FNYEAQ. This CDR3 spans 15 amino acids. The DNA for the CDR3 is TGTGCCAGCAGCGCTGGACAGGGGGCATTAAGCACCATATATTTT. This translates into CASSAGQGALSTIYF.

In this sample, this clone turned up a few times. The chain is built from TRBV4-2 and TRBJ2-7; D might be TRBD1 (7 bases). Deletions cut 0 bases from V and 3 bases from J, with 15 bases between. CDR1 and CDR2 (germline): LGHNA, YNFKEQ. The CDR3 runs to 16 residues. In DNA form, the CDR3 reads TGTGCCAGCAGCCAAGACCCGGGGGACAGAGACTACGAGCAGTACTTC. Its protein product is CASSQDPGDRDYEQYF.